The present TCR beta chain was sequenced within a study of T cell responses to AZD1222 COVID-19 vaccine (dated by TCRdb to the early 2020s). For the wider study: Because spike-specific TCR depth and breadth did not differ between the two schedules, AZD1222 recipients who got a second dose at roughly 4 weeks were pooled with those who got a second dose at roughly 12 weeks. TCR sequencing was performed for about 250 trial participants, of whom around 200 were given two doses of AZD1222 and some 25 were given two doses of MenACWY control vaccine. Enrollment into the trials was organized by age into subgroups of 18-55, 56-69 and 70-plus years, and those subgroups contained roughly 150, 30 and 60 TCR-sequenced participants, respectively. Overall study outcomes, separate from this receptor: In the small 56-69-year group, the increase in depth fell short of significance, most likely because of low power. Reportedly, almost half of the unique spike-specific TCRs recognized epitopes lying outside the regions that are mutated in the B.1.351 and B.1.1.7 variants. Because no day 14 peak-response samples were available, the repertoires could be characterized only after the peak T cell response. After two AZD1222 doses, both the breadth and the depth of spike-specific TCRs were significantly higher than at day 0 and than in MenACWY recipients. The vaccine-associated CD4 TCRs covered the entire spike protein, and the dominant responses fell in regions 160-218 and 743-854. Only five to seven AZD1222 recipients were SARS-CoV-2 seropositive at baseline, limiting conclusions about previously exposed vaccinees. Participants were mostly white British and included more females than males, and it was suggested by the authors that clonal diversity may have been underestimated.

According to the study, the label for this sample's time point signals: baseline before first vaccination. Vaccinee samples were obtained from the UK trials COV001 and COV002, which included a single-blind randomized controlled phase 2/3 trial of AZD1222 (ChAdOx1 nCoV-19) in healthy adults. For TCRbeta chain sequencing, PBMC samples were collected from trial participants at day 0 and at day 28 after the second dose. A remark on this clone: Its binding antigen is unknown. Base-call qualities are not available, and no considerably larger clone is one nucleotide away.

The germline V gene (reference sequence) specifies LNHDA as CDR1 and SQIVND as CDR2. The CDR3 starts with the cysteine, ends with the phenylalanine, and has 16 residues. Just the 48-base CDR3 DNA is kept, in frame starting at base 1. The germline V and J ends show losses of 6 bases and 4 bases respectively, and no gene match explains 10 bases of the junction. The CDR3 regions of human TCRbeta chains were analyzed by immunosequencing. Regarding the original processing steps: Repertoire TCRs were checked for matches against a reference library of SARS-CoV-2-specific TCRs that had been generated using the MIRA antigen-specificity platform. Breadth was defined as the fraction of unique TCRs that were SARS-CoV-2-associated. Depth was defined as the fraction of total T cells that were SARS-CoV-2-associated. Each spike-specific TCR was assigned to its reactive spike region and to a CD4 or CD8 class using the MIRA data. Log10-transformed breadth and depth values were compared by one-way ANOVA with Sidak's multiple comparisons tests. Held by TCRdb, this immuneACCESS table contains in-frame sequences only and omits some clones. Under half of the omission traces to an unresolved V gene where checked; the cause of the rest is unknown. Clonal size and the V and J genes are those of that table, whereas D and trimming came from the DNA. The sample table contains about 99,000 clones; only one count was recorded for around nine tenths of them. The top ten constitute around a sixth of the sample.

This chain is built from TRBV19 and TRBJ1-2, with 11 bases matching TRBD1. The specimen was peripheral blood, collected on day 0 of AZD1222 vaccination. This TCR derives from an adult in good health. At the DNA level, the sequence is TGTGCCAGTAGCACACTAGGACAGGGGGCACGCTATGGCTACACCTTC. Translated, this gives CASSTLGQGARYGYTF.